A selection of T cell receptor beta chains follows, all from one sample in a study of T cell responses to AZD1222 COVID-19 vaccine. Assay used: immunoSEQ multiplex PCR; TCRdb lists only in-frame clones, some missing. Here the sample spans 150,000 to 200,000 clones, 90% being singletons. Source: peripheral blood, taken 28 days after the second AZD1222 dose. These receptor sequences come from an adult who received the AZD1222 COVID-19 vaccine. Both conserved end residues are part of each CDR3.

len	v_gene	j_gene	CDR3aa
15	TRBV7-6	TRBJ2-2	CASSPSGRYTGELFF
15	TRBV7-2	TRBJ1-3	CASSVPQSSGNTIYF
15	TRBV18	TRBJ1-5	CASSPPAGAGQPQHF
14	TRBV30	TRBJ1-4	CAWSVPGGGEKLFF
13	TRBV5-6	TRBJ2-2	CASTSISGGELFF
12	TRBV6-1	TRBJ2-1	CASSEIRHEQFF
15	TRBV14	TRBJ1-4	CASSPLGVGNEKLFF
13	TRBV6-5	TRBJ1-3	CARRGCRGNTIYF
14	TRBV28	TRBJ1-3	CASSSRDPINTIYF
14	TRBV5-4	TRBJ1-2	CASSADRANYGYTF
15	TRBV19	TRBJ2-3	CASSIAGVSTDTQYF
15	TRBV6-1	TRBJ1-5	CASSDRVGGNQPQHF
13	TRBV6-5	TRBJ2-1	CASSYSEYNEQFF
12	TRBV28	TRBJ2-1	CASSLQTSISVF
16	TRBV4-1	TRBJ1-5	CASSQDALEGNQPQHF
15	TRBV28	TRBJ2-1	CASGNWGSSYNEQFF
13	TRBV7-3	TRBJ2-3	CASPDGATDTQYF
13	TRBV6-5	TRBJ1-5	CASSWRGNQPQHF
13	TRBV10-2	TRBJ2-7	CASSGGFSYEQYF
17	TRBV9	TRBJ2-3	CASSVGNVGVATDTQYF
15	TRBV6-5	TRBJ2-7	CASSYGGTGLDEQYF
15	TRBV27	TRBJ2-6	CASSLSGSGANVLTF
13	TRBV12-3/TRBV12-4	TRBJ2-7	CASSFGPRYEQYF
15	TRBV7-3	TRBJ2-1	CASSITSGSYNEQFF
16	TRBV19	TRBJ2-2	CASTNWDRAGTGELFF
13	TRBV28	TRBJ2-3	CASSLGGPDTQYF
16	TRBV7-2	TRBJ1-2	CASSQTSGTGGSGYTF
16	TRBV12-5	TRBJ2-5	CASGLVVGEGPETQYF
15	TRBV19	TRBJ2-1	CASSKGTGTYNEQFF
15	TRBV5-4	TRBJ2-7	CASSTQGLTSYEQYF
15	TRBV6-1	TRBJ2-7	CASSEAMGRPTEQYF
13	TRBV10-3	TRBJ1-5	CAISGYEEEPQHF
18	TRBV5-5	TRBJ2-1	CASSLAQGLPALYNEQFF
17	TRBV7-9	TRBJ1-3	CASSLGGQGSGGNTIYF
18	TRBV5-1	TRBJ1-6	CASSLGSHLSSYNSPLHF
14	TRBV5-1	TRBJ1-2	CASSLGSTVYGYTF